The next 26 T cell receptor beta chains were all read from a single sample in a study of T cell clonotyping in hematopoietic cell transplantation. TCRdb's table, derived via immunoSEQ multiplex PCR, lists solely in-frame clones and lacks some. Of 25,000 to 30,000 clones in the sample, more than 70% were seen once. The time point was: recipient sample about 28 days before transplant, after cytoreduction. Specimen: peripheral blood mononuclear cells, collected before stem cell transplant. The receptors were sampled from a man in his forties with acute myeloid leukemia. Some clones in this sample may be carry-over from other donors' samples.

The chain employs TRBV29-1 and TRBJ2-3; no clear D. The germline V gene encodes CDR1 SQVTM and CDR2 ANQGSEA. There are 12 residues in the CDR3. V was shortened by 1 base and J by 1 base, with 3 bases between the two germline ends. CDR3: CSVEAGTDTQYF. CDR3 coding DNA: TGCAGCGTTGAAGCAGGCACAGATACGCAGTATTTT.

V is TRBV10-3 and J is TRBJ2-3, with D perhaps TRBD2 (6 bases). This CDR3 is 13 amino acids long. Per germline, CDR1 ENHRY and CDR2 SYGVKD. Trimming stripped 4 bases from V and 2 bases from J, with 7 bases between. This chain's CDR3 is CAISGGVTDTQYF. CDR3 nucleotide sequence: TGTGCCATCAGTGGGGGGGTCACAGATACGCAGTATTTT.

The chain joins TRBV2 to TRBJ2-2, with a weak D call TRBD2 (5 bases). CDR1 is SNHLY, CDR2 FYNNEI, per germline. The CDR3 has 14 residues. V lost 4 bases to trimming and J lost 7 bases, with 13 bases between them. CDR3 amino acids: CASSASGVNGELFF. The CDR3 DNA reads as TGTGCCAGCAGTGCCAGCGGAGTGAACGGGGAGCTGTTTTTT.

The count of this clone is one. V usage is TRBV30 and J usage is TRBJ1-3; no definite D call. From germline, CDR1 is GTSNPN and CDR2 SVGIG (reference sequence). The CDR3 has 16 residues. Trimming pared 0 bases from V and 0 bases from J, leaving 12 bases between. DNA of the CDR3: TGTGCCTGGAGTGTACTTACCCGATCCTCTGGAAACACCATATATTTT. It specifies CAWSVLTRSSGNTIYF.

The rearrangement joins TRBV19 to TRBJ2-7; D might be TRBD1 (6 bases). V shed 5 bases and J shed 1 base, with 15 bases lying between them. This CDR3 contains 15 residues. CDR1 and CDR2 from the germline V gene are LNHDA and SQIVND (reference sequence). CDR3 amino acids: CASSQLPGQSYEQYF. CDR3 nucleotides: TGTGCCAGTAGTCAGCTACCTGGACAGTCCTACGAGCAGTACTTC. The full variable domain, completed using reference TRBV19 and TRBJ2-7, is DGGITQSPKYLFRKEGQNVTLSCEQNLNHDAMYWYRQDPGQGLRLIYYSQIVNDFQKGDIAEGYSVSREKKESFPLTVTSAQKNPTAFYLCASSQLPGQSYEQYFGPGTRLTVT.

This chain joins TRBV5-1 and TRBJ2-1, with 7 positions matching TRBD2. Germline V CDR1 and CDR2: SGHRS, YFSETQ. Trimming at V came to 2 bases and at J to 8 bases, leaving 10 bases not matched to a gene. The CDR3 has 15 amino acids. The CDR3 loop is CASSFIGRLVDEQFF. The CDR3 coding sequence is TGCGCCAGCAGCTTCATCGGGAGGCTGGTCGATGAGCAGTTCTTC.

This chain connects TRBV28 to TRBJ2-7; D gene uncertain. The CDR3 sequence is 12 residues long. Trimming took 2 bases from V and 4 from J, leaving 6 bases between them. CDR1 MDHEN and CDR2 SYDVKM come from the germline V gene. The DNA of the CDR3 is TGTGCCAGCAGTTTAATAGCTTACGAGCAGTACTTC. Protein product: CASSLIAYEQYF.

This clone was seen a handful of times. The chain uses TRBV19 and TRBJ1-5; possibly TRBD1 for D (5 bases). From germline, CDR1 is LNHDA and CDR2 SQIVND (reference sequence). The V end lost 0 bases, the J end lost 1 base, and 16 bases lay between the germline ends. The CDR3 runs 18 residues. The CDR3 protein is CASSIDYGTWDSNQPQHF. The CDR3 region has the DNA TGTGCCAGTAGTATAGATTATGGCACGTGGGACAGCAATCAGCCCCAGCATTTT.

The V call is TRBV11-2, the J call TRBJ1-3; weak D call: TRBD1 (6 bases). The CDR3 extends over 15 amino acids. V lost 5 bases to trimming and J lost 2 bases, with 13 bases between them. Germline V lookup: CDR1 SGHAT, CDR2 FQNNGV. The CDR3 DNA reads as TGTGCCAGCAGCGCGGGCCGGGGGCCTGGAAACACCATATATTTT. The encoded protein is CASSAGRGPGNTIYF.

The V gene is TRBV4-1, the J gene TRBJ1-4; D uncertain. The CDR3 is 15 residues long. Germline lookup yields CDR1 MGHRA and CDR2 YSYEKL. The V and J ends lost 3 bases and 3 bases respectively, with 11 bases between them. The CDR3 here is CASSQNVGANEKLFF. The CDR3 bases are TGCGCCAGCAGCCAGAACGTAGGAGCTAATGAAAAACTGTTTTTT.

This clone occurred a few times. V is TRBV7-6 and J is TRBJ2-1, with 12 bases lining up with TRBD2. From germline, CDR1 is SGHVS and CDR2 FNYEAQ. The V gene end was trimmed by 2 bases and the J gene end by 5 bases; junction bases not matched to a gene: 1. The CDR3 is made up of 15 amino acids. The CDR3 reads CASSLRLAGDNEQFF. The CDR3 DNA follows: TGTGCCAGCAGCTTACGACTAGCGGGAGACAATGAGCAGTTCTTC.

The V gene is TRBV11-2, the J gene TRBJ1-5; 7 bases align to TRBD1. This CDR3 is built from 15 residues. CDR1 and CDR2 from the germline V gene are SGHAT and FQNNGV. The trim removed 5 bases at V and 10 bases at J, leaving 14 bases unmatched. CDR3 protein: CASSQGGQRSGPQHF. The CDR3 region has the DNA TGTGCCAGCAGCCAAGGGGGACAGCGGAGCGGACCCCAGCATTTT.

This sequence joins TRBV11-2 and TRBJ2-6, with 10 bases aligning to TRBD1. Trimming removed 5 bases from V and 5 bases from J; junction bases left unmatched: 12. This CDR3 contains 18 residues. Germline V gene data show CDR1 as SGHAT and CDR2 as FQNNGV. CDR3: CASSQRVGTGVWANVLTF. The CDR3 nucleotides read TGTGCCAGCAGCCAACGCGTCGGGACAGGGGTTTGGGCCAACGTCCTGACTTTC.

This clone appeared a few times. The chain combines TRBV5-4 with TRBJ2-3; D remains unclear. Germline lookup yields CDR1 SGHNT and CDR2 YYREEE (reference sequence). This CDR3 contains 14 residues. V was clipped by 0 bases and J by 2 bases, with 7 bases between them. The CDR3 coding sequence is TGTGCCAGCAGCTTGGGGGCTAACACAGATACGCAGTATTTT. It encodes CASSLGANTDTQYF.

The chain combines TRBV5-4 with TRBJ2-7; 8 positions match TRBD2. This CDR3 spans 15 amino acids. The ends lost 3 bases at V and 3 bases at J; junction bases unmatched: 8. Germline V gene sequence: CDR1 SGHNT, CDR2 YYREEE (reference sequence). CDR3 sequence reads: CASSSYQRGNYEQYF. As DNA, the CDR3 is TGTGCCAGCAGCTCCTACCAGCGGGGGAACTACGAGCAGTACTTC. The variable domain in full, with the rest retrieved from reference TRBV5-4 and TRBJ2-7, is ETGVTQSPTHLIKTRGQQVTLRCSSQSGHNTVSWYQQALGQGPQFIFQYYREEENGRGNFPPRFSGLQFPNYSSELNVNALELDDSALYLCASSSYQRGNYEQYFGPGTRLTVT.

This clone was seen only a few times. V and J are TRBV2 and TRBJ2-2; possible D gene TRBD2, 6 bases. This CDR3 has 13 amino acids. With 3 bases removed from V and 6 bases from J, the gap between germline ends came to 8 bases. Per germline, CDR1 SNHLY and CDR2 FYNNEI. CDR3: CASSEGGPGELFF. For the CDR3, the DNA is TGTGCCAGCAGTGAGGGAGGTCCCGGGGAGCTGTTTTTT.

The chain uses TRBV11-3 and TRBJ2-7, with 8 nucleotides matching TRBD2. Per germline, CDR1 SGHNT and CDR2 YENEEA. V was clipped by 6 bases and J by 2 bases; unmatched bases: 6. This CDR3 has 14 amino acids. CDR3 DNA sequence: TGTGCCAGCAGACCGACTAGCGTAGCCTACGAGCAGTACTTC. Amino acid sequence: CASRPTSVAYEQYF.

The gene calls are TRBV7-9 and TRBJ1-2, with D possibly matching TRBD1 (5 bases). This CDR3 has 14 residues. CDR1 is SEHNR, CDR2 FQNEAQ, per germline (reference sequence). V was cut by 3 bases and J by 6 bases, with 14 bases left in between. CDR3 sequence (DNA): TGTGCCAGCAGCTTTGTGGGGGGAGGCGATGGCTACACCTTC. Its translation: CASSFVGGGDGYTF.

The rearrangement joins TRBV19 to TRBJ1-5; 9 bases match TRBD1. Germline CDR1 reads LNHDA; CDR2 reads SQIVND (reference sequence). CDR3 size: 15 residues. V lost 4 bases and J lost 3; bases outside the gene matches: 4. CDR3 sequence reads: CASSTGQGINQPQHF. The CDR3 DNA reads as TGTGCCAGTAGTACTGGACAGGGGATCAATCAGCCCCAGCATTTT. Filled out from reference TRBV19 and TRBJ1-5, the complete variable domain reads DGGITQSPKYLFRKEGQNVTLSCEQNLNHDAMYWYRQDPGQGLRLIYYSQIVNDFQKGDIAEGYSVSREKKESFPLTVTSAQKNPTAFYLCASSTGQGINQPQHFGDGTRLSIL.

This clone was picked up a small number of times. This sequence joins TRBV6-1 and TRBJ1-5; unclear D gene. Germline CDR1 reads MNHNS; CDR2 reads SASEGT. V lost 2 bases, J lost 7 bases, and 9 bases lay in between. The CDR3 covers 13 residues. The CDR3 is CASSEPYVQPQHF. In DNA, the CDR3 is TGTGCCAGCAGTGAACCGTACGTCCAGCCCCAGCATTTT.

CDR3 sequence: CASSSDRGVSSGANVLTF. CDR3 bases: TGTGCCAGCAGCTCGGACAGGGGTGTCAGCTCTGGGGCCAACGTCCTGACTTTC. The V and J genes are TRBV11-3 and TRBJ2-6, with 9 nucleotides matching TRBD1. Trimming took 4 bases from V and 0 from J; bases not matched to a gene: 7. The CDR3 totals 18 residues. Germline CDR1 reads SGHNT; CDR2 reads YENEEA.

This chain links TRBV30 with TRBJ1-2, with D unresolved. The CDR3 contains 12 residues. In germline, CDR1 is GTSNPN, CDR2 SVGIG (reference sequence). The ends were cut back, 3 bases at V and 2 bases at J, with 7 bases in the middle. CDR3 region: CAWRWANYGYTF. CDR3 DNA sequence: TGTGCCTGGAGATGGGCAAACTATGGCTACACCTTC.

This sequence joins TRBV10-3 and TRBJ1-3, with a tentative D call TRBD1 (5 bases). Germline assignment: CDR1 ENHRY and CDR2 SYGVKD. CDR3 size: 14 residues. CDR3 sequence (DNA): TGTGCGTCTAGGGGCAGCCGCTCTGGAAACACCATATATTTT. Its protein product is CASRGSRSGNTIYF.

The J gene is TRBJ1-2, the V gene TRBV5-4; D remains unclear. This CDR3 spans 13 amino acids. The germline CDR1 and CDR2 sequences are SGHNT and YYREEE (reference sequence). The V gene lost 4 bases and the J gene lost 4 bases, with 11 bases spanning the gap. The CDR3 sequence: CASSAAAFYGYTF. The CDR3 region has the DNA TGTGCCAGCAGCGCGGCAGCATTCTATGGCTACACCTTC. The full variable domain, its missing parts supplied by reference TRBV5-4 and TRBJ1-2, is ETGVTQSPTHLIKTRGQQVTLRCSSQSGHNTVSWYQQALGQGPQFIFQYYREEENGRGNFPPRFSGLQFPNYSSELNVNALELDDSALYLCASSAAAFYGYTFGSGTRLTVV.

The V gene is TRBV27, the J gene TRBJ2-5; TRBD1 agrees at 7 bases. Trimming removed 2 bases from V and 5 bases from J; junction bases left unmatched: 8. Germline V CDR1 and CDR2: MNHEY, SMNVEV (reference sequence). The CDR3 is 15 residues long. In DNA, the CDR3 is TGTGCCAGCAGTTTAAGGGACAGATCGGGTGAGACCCAGTACTTC. It codes for CASSLRDRSGETQYF.

This clone has more than one count but fewer than ten. This chain links TRBV6-5 with TRBJ2-2; 8 bases are shared with TRBD2. Per the germline V gene, CDR1 is MNHEY and CDR2 is SVGAGI. With V trimmed by 7 bases and J by 5 bases, 6 bases remained unmatched. This CDR3 region has 14 residues. The CDR3: CASKGGGMTGELFF. The CDR3 DNA is TGTGCCAGCAAAGGCGGGGGGATGACCGGGGAGCTGTTTTTT.